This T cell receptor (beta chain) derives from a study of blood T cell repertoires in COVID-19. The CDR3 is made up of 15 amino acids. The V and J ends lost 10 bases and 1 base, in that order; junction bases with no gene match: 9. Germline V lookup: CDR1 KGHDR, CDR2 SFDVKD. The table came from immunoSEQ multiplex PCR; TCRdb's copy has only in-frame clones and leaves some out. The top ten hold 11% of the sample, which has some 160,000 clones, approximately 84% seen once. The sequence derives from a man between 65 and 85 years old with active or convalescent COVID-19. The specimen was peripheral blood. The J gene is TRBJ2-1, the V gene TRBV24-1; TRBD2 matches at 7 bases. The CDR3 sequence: CATMEGGRSYNEQFF. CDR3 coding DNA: TGTGCCACTATGGAGGGAGGGCGATCCTACAATGAGCAGTTCTTC.